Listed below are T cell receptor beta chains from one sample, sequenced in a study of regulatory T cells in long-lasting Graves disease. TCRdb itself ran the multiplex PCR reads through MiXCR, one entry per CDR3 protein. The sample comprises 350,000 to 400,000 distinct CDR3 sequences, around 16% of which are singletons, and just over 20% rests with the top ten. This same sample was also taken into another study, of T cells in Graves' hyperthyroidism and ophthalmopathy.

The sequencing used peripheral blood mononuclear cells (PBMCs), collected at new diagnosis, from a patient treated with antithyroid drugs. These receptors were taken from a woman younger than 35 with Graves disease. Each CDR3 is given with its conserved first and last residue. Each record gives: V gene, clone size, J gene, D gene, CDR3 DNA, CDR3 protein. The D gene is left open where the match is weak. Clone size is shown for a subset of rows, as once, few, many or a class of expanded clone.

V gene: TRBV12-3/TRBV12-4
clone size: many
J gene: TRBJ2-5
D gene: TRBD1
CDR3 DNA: TGTGCCAGCAGTGAGGGACAGGTGGGAGAGACCCAGTACTTC
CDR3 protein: CASSEGQVGETQYF

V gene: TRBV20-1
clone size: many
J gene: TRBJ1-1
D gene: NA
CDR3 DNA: TGCAGTGCTAGCTCCCTGAATGGGGAAATGAACACTGAAGCTTTCTTT
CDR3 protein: CSASSLNGEMNTEAFF

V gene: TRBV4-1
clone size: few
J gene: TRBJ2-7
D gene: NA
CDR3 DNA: TGCGCCAGCAGCCAAGGCCCGGGCCCCGGGTACGAGCAGTACTTC
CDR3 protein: CASSQGPGPGYEQYF

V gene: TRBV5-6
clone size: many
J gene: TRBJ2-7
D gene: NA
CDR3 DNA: TGTGCCAGCAGCTTGGGGTTATTCGGCGGGGAGCAGTACTTC
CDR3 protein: CASSLGLFGGEQYF

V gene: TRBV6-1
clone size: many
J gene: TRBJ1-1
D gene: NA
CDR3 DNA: TGTGCCAGCAGGGACCCCGGCGGGACTGAAGCTTTCTTT
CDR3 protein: CASRDPGGTEAFF

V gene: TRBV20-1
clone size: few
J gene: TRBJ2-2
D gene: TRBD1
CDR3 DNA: TGCAGTGCTAGAGAAATTCCCCGGGACAGGGTGGACACCGGGGAGCTGTTTTTT
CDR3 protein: CSAREIPRDRVDTGELFF

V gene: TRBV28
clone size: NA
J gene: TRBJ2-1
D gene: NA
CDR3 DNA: TGTGCCAGCAGTTTTGGACTCGGCGAGCAGTTCTTC
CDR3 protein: CASSFGLGEQFF

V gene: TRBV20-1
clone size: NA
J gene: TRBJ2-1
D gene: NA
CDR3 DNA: TGCAGTGCTAGATTTCCTGGCGGCCCCTACGAGCAGTTCTTC
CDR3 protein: CSARFPGGPYEQFF

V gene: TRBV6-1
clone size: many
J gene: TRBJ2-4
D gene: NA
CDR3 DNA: TGTGCCAGCAGTGAATCTGCAGGGAGGACCAAAAACATTCAGTACTTC
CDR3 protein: CASSESAGRTKNIQYF

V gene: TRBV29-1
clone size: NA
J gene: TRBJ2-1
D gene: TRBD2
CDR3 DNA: TGCAGCGTCTCCCGGGCTAGCGGGAGGGCCAATGAGCAGTTCTTC
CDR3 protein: CSVSRASGRANEQFF

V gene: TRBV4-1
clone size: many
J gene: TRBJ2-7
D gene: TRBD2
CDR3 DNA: TGTGCCAGCAGCCTCGCTCCGGTAGCGGGAGGGAGCTCCTACGAGCAGTACTTC
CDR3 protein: CASSLAPVAGGSSYEQYF

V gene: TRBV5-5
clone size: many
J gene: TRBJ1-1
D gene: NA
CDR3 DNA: TGTGCCAGCAGTTTAGGGAGGGGTTTAAGCACTGAAGCTTTCTTT
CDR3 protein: CASSLGRGLSTEAFF

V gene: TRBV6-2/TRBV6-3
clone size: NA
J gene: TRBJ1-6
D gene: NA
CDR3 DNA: TGTGCCAGCAGCTCAGGCATAATAAGGAGTAATTCACCCCTCCACTTT
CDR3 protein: CASSSGIIRSNSPLHF

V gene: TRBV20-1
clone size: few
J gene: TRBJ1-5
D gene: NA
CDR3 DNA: TGCAGTGCTAGAGAAGGAGGGAGCAATCAGCCCCAGCATTTT
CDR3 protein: CSAREGGSNQPQHF

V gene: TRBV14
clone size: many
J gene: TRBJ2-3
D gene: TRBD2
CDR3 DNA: TGTGCCAGCAGCCAAGGGGGGGGAACAGATACGCAGTATTTT
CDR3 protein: CASSQGGGTDTQYF

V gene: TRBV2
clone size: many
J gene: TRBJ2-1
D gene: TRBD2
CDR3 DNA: TGTGCCAGCATAGGTAGCGGGAGGGCTAATGAGCAGTTCTTC
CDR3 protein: CASIGSGRANEQFF

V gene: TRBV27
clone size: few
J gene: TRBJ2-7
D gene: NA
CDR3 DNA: TGTGCCAGCAGTCCCACACGGGTGCTAAGGTCCGAGCAGTACTTC
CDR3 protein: CASSPTRVLRSEQYF

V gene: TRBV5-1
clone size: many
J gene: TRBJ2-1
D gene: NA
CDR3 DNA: TGCGCCAGCACAGGACTCAACAATGAGCAGTTCTTC
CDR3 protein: CASTGLNNEQFF

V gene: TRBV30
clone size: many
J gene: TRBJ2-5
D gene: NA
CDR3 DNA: TGTGCCTGGAGTGTACTATCGGCCGGGACCCAGTACTTC
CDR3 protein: CAWSVLSAGTQYF

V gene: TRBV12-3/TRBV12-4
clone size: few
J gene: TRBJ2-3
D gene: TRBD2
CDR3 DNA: TGTGCCACCACCAGACTAGCTGCTAGCACAGATACGCAGTATTTT
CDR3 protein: CATTRLAASTDTQYF

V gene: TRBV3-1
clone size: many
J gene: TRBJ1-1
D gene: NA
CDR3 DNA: TGTGCCAGCGGTACTAGGGGGGCCTCTGAAGCTTTCTTT
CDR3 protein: CASGTRGASEAFF

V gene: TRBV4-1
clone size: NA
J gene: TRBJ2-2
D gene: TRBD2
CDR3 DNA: TGCGCCAGCAGCCAAGTCCCGGGAGGGGCCGGGGAGCTGTTTTTT
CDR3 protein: CASSQVPGGAGELFF

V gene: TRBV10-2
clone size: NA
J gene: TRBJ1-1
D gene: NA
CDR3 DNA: TGCGCCAGCAGATCGGGCGGCACTGAAGCTTTCTTT
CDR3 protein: CASRSGGTEAFF

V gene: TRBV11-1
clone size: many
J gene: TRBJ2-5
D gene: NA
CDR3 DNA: TGTGCCAGCAGCTCTGGGACTCAAGAGACCCAGTACTTC
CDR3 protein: CASSSGTQETQYF

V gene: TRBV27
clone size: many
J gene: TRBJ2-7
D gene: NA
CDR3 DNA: TGTGCCAGCCGGGGGGCAGCCTACGAGCAGTACTTC
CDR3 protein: CASRGAAYEQYF

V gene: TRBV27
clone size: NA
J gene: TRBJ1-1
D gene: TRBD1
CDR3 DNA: TGTGCCAGCAGTTTCCACAGGGGGCGGGGTGGCACTGAAGCTTTCTTT
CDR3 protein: CASSFHRGRGGTEAFF

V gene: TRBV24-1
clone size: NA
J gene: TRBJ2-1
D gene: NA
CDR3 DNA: TGTGCCACCGGAGGGGGGGACGCCTACAATGAGCAGTTCTTC
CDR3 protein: CATGGGDAYNEQFF

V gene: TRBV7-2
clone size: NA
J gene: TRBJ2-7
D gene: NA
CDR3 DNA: TGTGCCAGCAGCTTAGCCGGTCGGGTCTCCTACGAGCAGTACTTC
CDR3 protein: CASSLAGRVSYEQYF

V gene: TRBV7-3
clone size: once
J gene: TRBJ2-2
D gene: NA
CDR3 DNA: TGTGCCAGCAGCTTAGGGCGGGCGACCACCGGGGAGCTGTTTTTT
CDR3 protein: CASSLGRATTGELFF

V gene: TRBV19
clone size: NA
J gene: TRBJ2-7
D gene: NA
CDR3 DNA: TGTGCCAGTAGTATAGTCGGGAGTACCCACGAGCAGTACTTC
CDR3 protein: CASSIVGSTHEQYF

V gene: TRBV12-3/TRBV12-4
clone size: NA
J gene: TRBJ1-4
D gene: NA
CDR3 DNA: TGTGCCAGCAGTTCACGGCAGGGCCTTTCAAAACTGTTTTTT
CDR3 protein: CASSSRQGLSKLFF

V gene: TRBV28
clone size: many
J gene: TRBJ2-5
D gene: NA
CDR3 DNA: TGTGCCAGCAGTTCCAGGGGGAGGGGTGAAGAGACCCAGTACTTC
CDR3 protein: CASSSRGRGEETQYF

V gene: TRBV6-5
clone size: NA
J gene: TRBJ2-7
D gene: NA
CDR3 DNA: TGTGCCAGCAGTTACCTTAGATTCCAGATTCCCCACGAGCAGTACTTC
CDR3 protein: CASSYLRFQIPHEQYF

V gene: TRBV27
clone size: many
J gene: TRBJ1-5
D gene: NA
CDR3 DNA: TGTGCCAGCAGTCTGAGCCGGGGGTTCGGTCAGCCCCAGCATTTT
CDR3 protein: CASSLSRGFGQPQHF

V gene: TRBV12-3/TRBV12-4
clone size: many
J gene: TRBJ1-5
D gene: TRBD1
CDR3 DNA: TGTGCCAGCAGTTCCAGACAGGGGCATCAGCCCCAGCATTTT
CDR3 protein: CASSSRQGHQPQHF

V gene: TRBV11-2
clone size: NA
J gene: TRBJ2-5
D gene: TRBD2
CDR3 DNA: TGTGCCAGCAGCTTGATAGCGGGGGTGACCCAGTACTTC
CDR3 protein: CASSLIAGVTQYF

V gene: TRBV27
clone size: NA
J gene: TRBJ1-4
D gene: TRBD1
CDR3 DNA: TGTGCCAGCAGTCGAAAACCGGGACAGGGCTATGAAAAACTGTTTTTT
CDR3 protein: CASSRKPGQGYEKLFF

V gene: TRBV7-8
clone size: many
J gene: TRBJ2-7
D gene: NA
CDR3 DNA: TGTGCCAGCAGCTTAGCGCGTTCAGGAAATTCCTACGAGCAGTACTTC
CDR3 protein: CASSLARSGNSYEQYF

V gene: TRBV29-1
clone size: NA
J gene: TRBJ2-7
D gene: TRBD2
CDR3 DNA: TGCAGCGTTGCCCTCGGGGGGGGCGACGAGCAGTACTTC
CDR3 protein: CSVALGGGDEQYF

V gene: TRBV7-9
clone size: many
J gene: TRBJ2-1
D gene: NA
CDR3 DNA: TGTGCCAGCATCGCTCTAGCGTTCGATGAGCAGTTCTTC
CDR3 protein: CASIALAFDEQFF

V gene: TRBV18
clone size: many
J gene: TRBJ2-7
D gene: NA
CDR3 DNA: TGTGCCAGTTCCGGCCCTAATCAATTGTACGAGCAGTACTTC
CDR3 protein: CASSGPNQLYEQYF

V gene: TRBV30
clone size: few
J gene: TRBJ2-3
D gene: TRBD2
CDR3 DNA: TGTGCCTGGTCCGGGGGGGCCACAGATACGCAGTATTTT
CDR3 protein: CAWSGGATDTQYF

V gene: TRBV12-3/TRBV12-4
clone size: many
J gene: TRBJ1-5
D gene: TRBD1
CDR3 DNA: TGTGCCAGCGCGACAGGGGGCAATCAGCCCCAGCATTTT
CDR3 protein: CASATGGNQPQHF

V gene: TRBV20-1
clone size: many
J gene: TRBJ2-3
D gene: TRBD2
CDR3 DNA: TGCAGTGCCCCCGGGACTAGCGGGGGATCTAGCACAGATACGCAGTATTTT
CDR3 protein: CSAPGTSGGSSTDTQYF

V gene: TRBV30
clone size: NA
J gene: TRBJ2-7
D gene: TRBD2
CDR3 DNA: TGTGCCTGGAGTGTACAAGGACTAGCGGACTCCTACGAGCAGTACTTC
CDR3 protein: CAWSVQGLADSYEQYF

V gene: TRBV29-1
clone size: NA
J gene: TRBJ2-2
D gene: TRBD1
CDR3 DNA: TGCAGCGTAGGACTCGGGACAGCGAACACCGGGGAGCTGTTTTTT
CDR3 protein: CSVGLGTANTGELFF

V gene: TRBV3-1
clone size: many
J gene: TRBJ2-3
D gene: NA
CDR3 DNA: TGTGCCAGCAGCCAAGCCGGTTTTTTAGATACGCAGTATTTT
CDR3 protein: CASSQAGFLDTQYF

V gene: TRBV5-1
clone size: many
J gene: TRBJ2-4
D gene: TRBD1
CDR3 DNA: TGCGCCAGCAGCCACATGACAGGGTCTGGGAACATTCAGTACTTC
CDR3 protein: CASSHMTGSGNIQYF

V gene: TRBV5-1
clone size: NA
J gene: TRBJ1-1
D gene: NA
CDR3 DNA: TGCGCCAGCCGGGAAGACCAGGGGTTCCCGAACACTGAAGCTTTCTTT
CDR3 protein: CASREDQGFPNTEAFF

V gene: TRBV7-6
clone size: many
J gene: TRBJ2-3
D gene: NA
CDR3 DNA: TGTGCCAGCAGCCAGCGACCCCCAGTTATAGGCACAGATACGCAGTATTTT
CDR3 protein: CASSQRPPVIGTDTQYF